The clone carrying this T cell receptor (beta chain) was detected only once. This specimen belongs to a study of ipilimumab plus nivolumab after autologous stem cell transplantation. Generated by immunoSEQ multiplex PCR, the TCRdb table keeps only in-frame clones and is missing some. The sample holds 15,000 to 20,000 clones, approximately 71% seen once. The germline V gene has CDR1 KGHSH and CDR2 LQKENI. The CDR3 consists of 16 residues. V was pared by 2 bases and J by 5 bases, with 5 bases of the junction left unmatched. The TCR originated in a male donor with diffuse large B-cell lymphoma. This specimen was PBMCs, taken in a trial of ipilimumab plus nivolumab as post-transplant consolidation. This rearrangement joins TRBV18 to TRBJ2-5, with 13 positions matching TRBD2. The CDR3 loop is CASSPIPTSGGETQYF. DNA for the CDR3: TGTGCCAGCTCACCAATCCCGACTAGCGGGGGGGAGACCCAGTACTTC.